This T cell receptor (beta chain) came from a study of blood T cell repertoires in COVID-19. Trimming shortened V by 10 bases and J by 5 bases, and 11 bases separated the two germline ends. CDR1 LNHDA and CDR2 SQIVND come from the germline V gene (reference sequence). CDR3 size: 11 residues. The repertoire was sequenced with immunoSEQ multiplex PCR; TCRdb's copy has only in-frame clones and lacks some. The profile shows 150,000 to 200,000 clones, 88% of them singletons. V and J are TRBV19 and TRBJ1-2, with D possibly being TRBD1 (6 bases). The sample was peripheral blood. The sequence was obtained from a man aged 55 to 70 with acute or convalescent COVID-19. CDR3 sequence reads: CATKGGYGYTF. The CDR3 region has the DNA TGTGCCACTAAAGGGGGTTATGGCTACACCTTC. Full variable domain (rest looked up from reference TRBV19 and TRBJ1-2): DGGITQSPKYLFRKEGQNVTLSCEQNLNHDAMYWYRQDPGQGLRLIYYSQIVNDFQKGDIAEGYSVSREKKESFPLTVTSAQKNPTAFYLCATKGGYGYTFGSGTRLTVV.